The 10 T cell receptor beta chains in this list originate from one sample, sequenced in a study of a mutant IDH1 vaccine in newly diagnosed glioma. For these receptors, no antigen is known. Time point given: week 5, during vaccination. Topical imiquimod accompanied each vaccine dose, which consisted of 300 ug of mutant IDH1 20-mer peptide. The method was immunoSEQ multiplex PCR; TCRdb's version includes in-frame clones alone and lacks a portion of them. The table shows 35,000 to 45,000 clones, with roughly 80% occurring only once. The sample consisted of PBMCs, taken from a glioma patient whose treatment included an IDH1 peptide vaccine. The receptors shown here come from a man aged 50-60 years with glioma.

This clone turned up a few times. The chain employs TRBV30 and TRBJ2-7, with D uncertain. Per the germline V gene, CDR1 is GTSNPN and CDR2 is SVGIG (reference sequence). Deletions cut 1 base from V and 0 bases from J, with 10 bases between. This CDR3 is built from 14 residues. DNA of the CDR3: TGTGCCTGGAGTGCCACAGAGTTCTCCTACGAGCAGTACTTC. It translates to CAWSATEFSYEQYF.

In this sample, this clone turned up a few times. This chain joins TRBV23-1 and TRBJ1-5, with D unclear. TRBV23-1 qualifies as an ORF whose function is uncertain. Trimming pared 2 bases from V and 9 bases from J, leaving 2 bases between. The CDR3 length is 10 residues. The CDR3: CASSQRPQHF. Here the CDR3 DNA reads TGCGCCAGCAGTCAAAGGCCCCAGCATTTT.

The V gene is TRBV25-1, the J gene TRBJ1-6; unclear D gene. The CDR3 runs to 13 residues. Trimming pared 7 bases from V and 6 bases from J, leaving 10 bases between. The V gene's germline CDR1 is MGHDK and CDR2 SYGVNS. The CDR3 bases are TGTGCCAGCAACCGGGCCCCTAATTCACCCCTCCACTTT. It specifies CASNRAPNSPLHF.

Only a few counts were recorded for this clone. The gene calls are TRBV19 and TRBJ1-1; 9 nucleotides align to TRBD1. From germline, CDR1 is LNHDA and CDR2 SQIVND (reference sequence). The CDR3 consists of 12 residues. The trim removed 9 bases at V and 3 bases at J, leaving 2 bases unmatched. CDR3: CASRDRDTEAFF. The CDR3 DNA follows: TGTGCCAGCCGGGACAGGGACACTGAAGCTTTCTTT.

The chain uses TRBV4-1 and TRBJ2-3; TRBD2 agrees at 10 bases. Trimming took 2 bases from V and 3 from J; bases not matched to a gene: 11. Germline V lookup: CDR1 MGHRA, CDR2 YSYEKL. The CDR3 totals 18 residues. The DNA for the CDR3 is TGCGCCAGCAGCCAAATTCTCATGACTAGCGGGCTTACAGATACGCAGTATTTT. This sequence encodes CASSQILMTSGLTDTQYF.

The chain links TRBV20-1 to TRBJ2-5; D not resolved. The CDR3 is made up of 10 amino acids. Germline lookup yields CDR1 DFQATT and CDR2 SNEGSKA (reference sequence). Deletions cut 3 bases from V and 1 base from J, with 0 bases between. The DNA of the CDR3 is TGCAGTGCTAGCCAAGAGACCCAGTACTTC. Translated, it gives CSASQETQYF.

The rearrangement joins TRBV18 to TRBJ1-3, with D uncertain. The CDR3 runs 14 residues. Trimming removed 5 bases from V and 0 bases from J, with 8 bases in between. Per germline, CDR1 KGHSH and CDR2 LQKENI. CDR3 DNA sequence: TGTGCCAGCTCAGCCGAGCTCTCTGGAAACACCATATATTTT. Translation: CASSAELSGNTIYF.

This chain links TRBV6-1 with TRBJ2-3, with 12 bases fitting TRBD2. V lost 2 bases to trimming and J lost 4 bases; unmatched junction nucleotides: 1. From germline, CDR1 is MNHNS and CDR2 SASEGT. This CDR3 is built from 15 residues. The CDR3 DNA reads TGTGCCAGCAGTGAACTAGCGGGGGGGCCAGATACGCAGTATTTT. This encodes CASSELAGGPDTQYF.

This chain connects TRBV10-3 to TRBJ1-1; D is ambiguous. V lost 7 bases to trimming and J lost 3 bases, with 12 bases between them. Germline V gene sequence: CDR1 ENHRY, CDR2 SYGVKD. The CDR3 contains 13 residues. CDR3 loop: CAIKDDGYTEAFF. CDR3 sequence (DNA): TGTGCCATCAAGGACGACGGCTACACTGAAGCTTTCTTT.

This clone appeared a single time. The chain is built from TRBV7-9 and TRBJ1-2, with D uncertain. Trimming took 1 base from V and 4 from J, leaving 10 bases between them. The germline V gene encodes CDR1 SEHNR and CDR2 FQNEAQ (reference sequence). The CDR3 runs to 14 residues. The CDR3 reads CASSLDGLSYGYTF. The CDR3, as DNA: TGTGCCAGCAGCTTAGACGGACTTAGCTATGGCTACACCTTC.